Each of the 27 T cell receptor beta chains below was sequenced from the same sample in a study of beta chain features in type 1 diabetes. Study-wide results and limits: Within each of all four CD4+ subsets, Type 1 diabetes patients had TCRB CDR3s that were moderately but significantly shorter.

Expressed TCRB transcripts were sequenced after all isolated RNA was converted to cDNA. Measured with immunoSEQ multiplex PCR; TCRdb has only the in-frame clones, and not every one. Among 150,000 to 180,000 clones listed, 10% were seen once. What these receptors recognize is not known. The sample consisted of central memory CD4+ T cells from blood. The origin of the receptors is a man aged 25 to 45 with type 1 diabetes.

This clone appeared a few times. The chain couples TRBV5-1 to TRBJ2-7; D is uncertain. Germline assignment: CDR1 SGHRS and CDR2 YFSETQ. The V end was cut by 4 bases, the J end by 2 bases, with 7 bases between. The CDR3 length is 12 residues. The DNA for the CDR3 is TGCGCCAGCAGCGTGGATACCTACGAGCAGTACTTC. Translating gives CASSVDTYEQYF.

This clone has more than one count but fewer than ten. The V call is TRBV18, the J call TRBJ2-6; 12 bases fit TRBD1. After removal of 1 base from V and 2 bases from J, the junction contained 6 bases not matched to a gene. CDR3 size: 19 residues. The germline CDR1 and CDR2 sequences are KGHSH and LQKENI. The DNA for the CDR3 is TGTGCCAGCTCACCACAGGGACAGGGGGCGCTGACTGGGGCCAACGTCCTGACTTTC. As protein: CASSPQGQGALTGANVLTF.

V usage is TRBV4-3 and J usage is TRBJ1-2; possible D gene TRBD1, 5 bases. V was clipped by 4 bases and J by 6 bases, with 18 bases between them. There are 15 residues in the CDR3. CDR1 and CDR2 from the germline V gene are LGHNA and YSLEER. CDR3 protein: CASSPGSGRVNGYTF. In DNA form, the CDR3 reads TGCGCCAGCAGCCCCGGGTCGGGCAGGGTGAATGGCTACACCTTC.

There are a few counts of this clone. The chain couples TRBV5-1 to TRBJ2-1; TRBD2 matches 7 bases. With 2 bases clipped from V and 4 bases from J, the junction kept 9 bases outside the gene matches. Germline loops: CDR1 SGHRS, CDR2 YFSETQ. The CDR3 has 16 amino acids. CDR3 nucleotides: TGCGCCAGCAGCTTAGATCTAGCGGCGGCTTACAATGAGCAGTTCTTC. Protein: CASSLDLAAAYNEQFF.

The CDR3 reads CASWGGDNEQFF. The DNA of the CDR3 is TGTGCCTCCTGGGGGGGAGACAATGAGCAGTTCTTC. The V gene is TRBV18, the J gene TRBJ2-1, with 7 nucleotides matching TRBD2. The CDR3 length is 12 residues. V lost 11 bases to trimming and J lost 5 bases; unmatched junction nucleotides: 6. Germline CDR1 is KGHSH and CDR2 is LQKENI.

Only a few counts were recorded for this clone. The chain uses TRBV9 and TRBJ2-4; D call uncertain. V was shortened by 0 bases and J by 7 bases, with 8 bases between the two germline ends. This CDR3 spans 13 amino acids. CDR1 is SGDLS and CDR2 is YYNGEE in the germline V gene. The CDR3 is CASSVGERNIQYF. In DNA, the CDR3 is TGTGCCAGCAGCGTAGGAGAGAGGAACATTCAGTACTTC.

The chain joins TRBV29-1 to TRBJ2-2; D perhaps matches TRBD1 (5 bases). Germline CDR1 and CDR2: SQVTM and ANQGSEA. The length of the CDR3 is 12 residues. CDR3 region: CSGAENTGELFF. The CDR3 DNA reads TGCAGTGGGGCGGAGAACACCGGGGAGCTGTTTTTT.

This clone has a handful of counts. The chain joins TRBV28 to TRBJ2-5; 10 bases line up with TRBD1. CDR3 length: 15 amino acids. V gave up 6 bases and J gave up 7 bases; unmatched junction bases: 11. The germline CDR1 and CDR2 sequences are MDHEN and SYDVKM. In DNA form, the CDR3 reads TGTGCCAGCAGCCCCGGGACAGGGGCGGCTCGGACCCAGTACTTC. Its protein product is CASSPGTGAARTQYF. The whole variable domain, filled in from reference TRBV28 and TRBJ2-5, reads DVKVTQSSRYLVKRTGEKVFLECVQDMDHENMFWYRQDPGLGLRLIYFSYDVKMKEKGDIPEGYSVSREKKERFSLILESASTNQTSMYLCASSPGTGAARTQYFGPGTRLLVL.

This clone has just a few counts. The rearrangement links TRBV29-1 to TRBJ2-3, with 9 bases aligning to TRBD1. Germline CDR1 reads SQVTM; CDR2 reads ANQGSEA. V dropped 4 bases and J dropped 4; count of bases not matched to a gene: 6. The CDR3 is 14 amino acids. The CDR3 is CSVVDRGRADTQYF. In DNA form, the CDR3 reads TGCAGCGTTGTGGACAGGGGTCGGGCAGATACGCAGTATTTT.

The V and J genes are TRBV4-1 and TRBJ2-7; D ambiguous. V lost 1 base and J 3 bases, leaving 7 bases between the germline ends. The CDR3 runs to 13 residues. The germline V gene encodes CDR1 MGHRA and CDR2 YSYEKL. The CDR3 region is CASSQVELYEQYF. The CDR3 nucleotides are TGCGCCAGCAGCCAAGTGGAGCTCTACGAGCAGTACTTC.

The rearrangement joins TRBV29-1 to TRBJ2-7; 8 bases map to TRBD2. CDR3 length: 14 residues. The V gene end was trimmed by 7 bases and the J gene end by 7 bases; junction bases not matched to a gene: 15. Germline V gene data show CDR1 as SQVTM and CDR2 as ANQGSEA. CDR3 in amino acids: CSASTGTRVAEQYF. CDR3 nucleotide sequence: TGCAGCGCCTCAACCGGGACTAGAGTCGCGGAGCAGTACTTC.

The chain employs TRBV5-6 and TRBJ2-1, with TRBD2 identical over 8 bases. Germline V gives CDR1 SGHDT, CDR2 YYEEEE. V trimming: 3 bases; J trimming: 7 bases; junction bases outside the gene matches: 6. The CDR3 is made up of 14 amino acids. Written as DNA, the CDR3 is TGTGCCAGCAGCTCCAAACTAGCGGCGAATGAGCAGTTCTTC. It specifies CASSSKLAANEQFF. The variable domain in full, with the rest retrieved from reference TRBV5-6 and TRBJ2-1, is DAGVTQSPTHLIKTRGQQVTLRCSPKSGHDTVSWYQQALGQGPQFIFQYYEEEERQRGNFPDRFSGHQFPNYSSELNVNALLLGDSALYLCASSSKLAANEQFFGPGTRLTVL.

The table lists this clone with a few counts. The chain combines TRBV19 with TRBJ2-4; no firm D call. Germline V gives CDR1 LNHDA, CDR2 SQIVND (reference sequence). V lost 4 bases to trimming and J lost 5 bases, with 6 bases between them. The CDR3 contains 12 residues. CDR3 nucleotides: TGTGCCAGTAGTAGAGTCGAAAACATTCAGTACTTC. Translating gives CASSRVENIQYF.

This clone was counted between two and nine times. The CDR3 bases are TGTGCCAGCAGCTTTCTAGCGGGAGAGTACAATGAGCAGTTCTTC. Translated: CASSFLAGEYNEQFF. The chain carries TRBV5-4 and TRBJ2-1; TRBD2 aligns across 10 bases. The CDR3 loop spans 15 amino acids. Germline V gene lookup returns CDR1 SGHNT and CDR2 YYREEE (reference sequence). V trimming: 2 bases; J trimming: 4 bases; junction bases outside the gene matches: 3.

This clone was found a few times. The chain recombines TRBV4-1 with TRBJ2-4; 12 positions match TRBD1. The CDR3 runs to 16 residues. Looked up from germline, CDR1 is MGHRA and CDR2 is YSYEKL. The V segment lost 4 bases and the J segment 3 bases; nucleotides outside the gene matches: 4. The CDR3 sequence is CASSPGTGGNKNIQYF. Here the CDR3 DNA reads TGCGCCAGCAGCCCAGGGACAGGGGGCAACAAAAACATTCAGTACTTC.

The chain combines TRBV4-3 with TRBJ1-2, with a weak D call TRBD1 (5 bases). Between the trimmed V and J ends, which lost 4 bases and 4 bases, there was a span of 19 bases. The V gene's germline CDR1 is LGHNA and CDR2 YSLEER. The CDR3 runs 16 residues. The CDR3 sequence is CASSPSHGGSVYGYTF. The DNA for the CDR3 is TGCGCCAGCAGCCCCTCTCACGGGGGGTCAGTCTATGGCTACACCTTC.

With respect to this clone: The junction shows a germline mismatch at one end, possibly a read error. The chain uses TRBV7-7 and TRBJ2-1; TRBD2 agrees at 8 bases. This CDR3 comprises 15 residues. Per germline, CDR1 SSHAT and CDR2 FNYEAQ (reference sequence). The CDR3 loop is CASSFGSGSMDEQFF. The DNA for the CDR3 is TGTGCTAGCAGCTTTGGAAGCGGGAGTATGGATGAGCAGTTCTTC.

The chain has TRBV29-1 and TRBJ1-2, with D tentatively TRBD1 (5 bases). The V end lost 0 bases, the J end lost 4 bases, and 12 bases lay between the germline ends. Germline V gives CDR1 SQVTM, CDR2 ANQGSEA. CDR3 size: 14 residues. The CDR3 bases are TGCAGCGTTGAAGATGGCGGGGGAGGCTATGGCTACACCTTC. Amino acid sequence: CSVEDGGGGYGYTF.

In regard to this clone: Different DNA sequences within this sample yield the same CDR3. The chain combines TRBV30 with TRBJ2-1; D is possibly TRBD2 (6 bases). This CDR3 region has 14 residues. Germline assignment: CDR1 GTSNPN and CDR2 SVGIG (reference sequence). V gave up 0 bases and J gave up 7 bases, with 13 bases separating them. The CDR3 nucleotides are TGTGCCTGGAGTGTGGGGGGAGTAAGGAATGAGCAGTTCTTC. Encoded protein: CAWSVGGVRNEQFF.

The chain uses TRBV5-1 and TRBJ1-5; D remains ambiguous. Looked up from germline, CDR1 is SGHRS and CDR2 is YFSETQ. This CDR3 has 15 residues. V lost 0 bases to trimming and J lost 4 bases, with 11 bases between them. The CDR3 DNA reads TGCGCCAGCAGCTTGGGTGGAGTTAGTAATCAGCCCCAGCATTTT. Amino acids: CASSLGGVSNQPQHF.

This clone was seen more than once but under ten times. This chain joins TRBV2 and TRBJ2-3; D may be TRBD2 (6 bases). This CDR3 region has 13 residues. Germline V gives CDR1 SNHLY, CDR2 FYNNEI. V was clipped by 6 bases and J by 2 bases, with 9 bases between them. The CDR3 DNA sequence: TGTGCCAGCAGAAGGGACTTCACAGATACGCAGTATTTT. Translating gives CASRRDFTDTQYF.

The rearrangement links TRBV4-3 to TRBJ1-4, with TRBD1 identical over 9 bases. V was pared by 2 bases and J by 5 bases, with 3 bases of the junction left unmatched. The germline V gene has CDR1 LGHNA and CDR2 YSLEER. The CDR3 consists of 15 residues. The CDR3 sequence is CASSQTDRGNEKLFF. The CDR3 region has the DNA TGCGCCAGCAGCCAAACAGACAGGGGGAATGAAAAACTGTTTTTT.

In this sample, this clone turned up a few times. The chain links TRBV7-2 to TRBJ2-1, with TRBD2 matching 9 bases. The CDR3 totals 14 residues. Looked up from germline, CDR1 is SGHTA and CDR2 is FQGNSA. The V gene end was trimmed by 6 bases and the J gene end by 10 bases; junction bases not matched to a gene: 10. CDR3 loop: CASRHSGRLGEQFF. DNA for the CDR3: TGTGCCAGCAGACACAGCGGGAGGCTAGGGGAGCAGTTCTTC.

This clone was counted a few times. This chain links TRBV5-5 with TRBJ2-5; 11 positions match TRBD2. The length of the CDR3 is 15 residues. V was pared by 4 bases and J by 4 bases, with 6 bases of the junction left unmatched. From germline, CDR1 is SGHKS and CDR2 YYEKEE (reference sequence). The CDR3: CASSSSGLAGETQYF. CDR3 coding DNA: TGTGCCAGCAGCAGTTCAGGACTAGCGGGAGAGACCCAGTACTTC.

This clone was observed a few times. This chain uses TRBV15 with TRBJ2-5, with TRBD2 identical over 12 bases. Losses at the gene ends were 5 bases for V and 2 bases for J; bases not matched to a gene: 3. The CDR3 extends over 15 amino acids. Germline CDR1 is LNHNV and CDR2 is YYDKDF (reference sequence). The CDR3 sequence is CATSAGLAGQETQYF. The CDR3 nucleotides are TGTGCCACCAGCGCCGGACTAGCGGGACAAGAGACCCAGTACTTC.

V usage is TRBV18 and J usage is TRBJ2-6; 9 nucleotides line up with TRBD1. The CDR3 sequence is 17 residues long. The germline gives CDR1 KGHSH, CDR2 LQKENI. With V trimmed by 5 bases and J by 2 bases, 7 bases remained unmatched. In nucleotides, the CDR3 is TGTGCCAGCTCAGCCCAACAGGGGGCCACTGGGGCCAACGTCCTGACTTTC. This codes for CASSAQQGATGANVLTF.

This clone was detected only a few times. This chain links TRBV6-1 with TRBJ2-2; D is undetermined. Germline CDR1 reads MNHNS; CDR2 reads SASEGT. V lost 5 bases, J lost 6 bases, and 13 bases lay in between. This CDR3 is built from 14 residues. This chain's CDR3 is CASSSQPRSGELFF. The CDR3 nucleotides are TGTGCCAGCAGTAGCCAACCGCGATCCGGGGAGCTGTTTTTT.